Sequencing of this T cell receptor (beta chain) was carried out in a study of T-cell reconstitution after alpha-beta-depleted transplantation in children. Whole-study findings and limits: High day-60 TCRbeta diversity in some patients came from surviving recipient T cells and thymic progenitors.

CDR3 length: 15 residues. V dropped 4 bases and J dropped 4 bases, with 16 bases sitting between them. CDR1 is LNHNV and CDR2 is YYDKDF in the germline V gene (reference sequence). Researchers prepared the TCRbeta library using unique molecular identifiers, the study reports. In TCRdb, the PCR reads were re-called with MiXCR into one record per CDR3 protein. The sample records about 420,000 distinct CDR3 sequences, around 16% being singletons. The table lists this clonotype with a few counts. Antigen unknown. The rearrangement uses TRBV15 and TRBJ1-2, with TRBD1 as a possible D gene (6 bases). The sequencing here drew on PBMCs, mostly from graft donor cells, taken 360 days after TCRalphabeta/CD19-depleted stem cell transplant. The source of this sequence is a boy less than two years old who had a stem cell transplant for Wiskott-Aldrich syndrome, so the T cells may come from the graft donor. In nucleotides, the CDR3 is TGTGCCACCAGCACCTGGGACCAGGGGAGCTATGGCTACACCTTC. Translated, it gives CATSTWDQGSYGYTF.